Listed below are T cell receptor beta chains from one sample, sequenced in a study of CD8+CD57+ T cells in acquired aplastic anemia. TCRdb reanalysed the reads using MiXCR and keeps one entry per CDR3 protein. The sample consists of about 98,000 distinct CDR3 sequences, roughly two thirds of them appearing once. The specimen was sorted CD4+, CD8+, or CD8+CD57+ T cells (not recorded which) from PBMCs. These receptors were taken from a human donor with aplastic anemia. The CDR3 runs from the conserved cysteine through the conserved F or W. Fields, in order: V gene, J gene, D gene, clone size, CDR3 DNA, CDR3 protein. The D gene is left open where the match is weak. Some rows mark clone size as missing; the rest say once, few, many or name a class of expanded clone.

V gene: TRBV2
J gene: TRBJ2-7
D gene: TRBD2
clone size: -
CDR3 DNA: TGTGCCAGCAGCGAGCGGGAGGGCCACTACGAGCAGTACTTC
CDR3 protein: CASSEREGHYEQYF

V gene: TRBV29-1
J gene: TRBJ2-2
D gene: -
clone size: -
CDR3 DNA: TGCAGCGTTGATATGGACGGGGAGCTGTTTTTT
CDR3 protein: CSVDMDGELFF

V gene: TRBV7-8
J gene: TRBJ2-5
D gene: -
clone size: -
CDR3 DNA: TGTGCCAGCAGCCCAGCTAGTGGTCGGGGAGGGACCCAGTACTTC
CDR3 protein: CASSPASGRGGTQYF

V gene: TRBV7-9
J gene: TRBJ2-7
D gene: -
clone size: -
CDR3 DNA: TGTGCCCGGCGGTCGGAGGGCGAGCAGTACTTC
CDR3 protein: CARRSEGEQYF

V gene: TRBV20-1
J gene: TRBJ1-6
D gene: -
clone size: -
CDR3 DNA: TGCAGTGCTAGAGACGATCGGGGGGTCCCTAATTCACCCCTCCACTTT
CDR3 protein: CSARDDRGVPNSPLHF

V gene: TRBV10-3
J gene: TRBJ1-2
D gene: -
clone size: -
CDR3 DNA: TGTGCCATCACCCCACAGGTCCAGCGGGGCTACACCTTC
CDR3 protein: CAITPQVQRGYTF

V gene: TRBV20-1
J gene: TRBJ2-7
D gene: TRBD2
clone size: -
CDR3 DNA: TGCAGTGCGGTTACTAGCGGGGGGATCTACGAGCAGTACTTC
CDR3 protein: CSAVTSGGIYEQYF

V gene: TRBV29-1
J gene: TRBJ1-4
D gene: TRBD1
clone size: -
CDR3 DNA: TGCAGCATACGCCCCTTCTGGGGACAGGGGGAAAAACTGTTTTTT
CDR3 protein: CSIRPFWGQGEKLFF

V gene: TRBV10-3
J gene: TRBJ2-1
D gene: -
clone size: -
CDR3 DNA: TGTGCCACCAGTGGGAAAGCTGAGCAGTTCTTC
CDR3 protein: CATSGKAEQFF

V gene: TRBV3-1
J gene: TRBJ2-1
D gene: TRBD2
clone size: -
CDR3 DNA: TGTGCCAGCAGCCAAGTTAGGCTAGCGGGGGGAAATGAGCAGTTCTTC
CDR3 protein: CASSQVRLAGGNEQFF

V gene: TRBV6-2/TRBV6-3
J gene: TRBJ2-1
D gene: -
clone size: many
CDR3 DNA: TGTGCCAGCAGTTACGTGGGGTACTACAATGAGCAGTTCTTC
CDR3 protein: CASSYVGYYNEQFF

V gene: TRBV9
J gene: TRBJ2-5
D gene: -
clone size: -
CDR3 DNA: TGTGCCAGCAGCGTAGTCGAGGGATCCGAGACCCAGTACTTC
CDR3 protein: CASSVVEGSETQYF

V gene: TRBV29-1
J gene: TRBJ1-3
D gene: TRBD1
clone size: -
CDR3 DNA: TGCAGCGTGGGGACAGTTCTCTCTGGAAACACCATATATTTT
CDR3 protein: CSVGTVLSGNTIYF

V gene: TRBV29-1
J gene: TRBJ2-6
D gene: TRBD1
clone size: -
CDR3 DNA: TGCAGCGTTTCGGGACAGGGGAATACTGGGGCCAACGTCCTGACTTTC
CDR3 protein: CSVSGQGNTGANVLTF

V gene: TRBV28
J gene: TRBJ1-6
D gene: -
clone size: -
CDR3 DNA: TGTGCCAGCAGGACCCGGTACGGCCTCTATAATTCACCCCTCCACTTT
CDR3 protein: CASRTRYGLYNSPLHF

V gene: TRBV20-1
J gene: TRBJ2-7
D gene: TRBD1
clone size: -
CDR3 DNA: TGCAGTGCTGGGACAGGGATCTCCTACGAGCAGTACTTC
CDR3 protein: CSAGTGISYEQYF

V gene: TRBV19
J gene: TRBJ2-1
D gene: TRBD1
clone size: -
CDR3 DNA: TGTGCCAGTAGATGGGACAGGGACAGCAATGAGCAGTTCTTC
CDR3 protein: CASRWDRDSNEQFF

V gene: TRBV7-3
J gene: TRBJ2-3
D gene: -
clone size: once
CDR3 DNA: TGTGCCAGCAGCTTAAGTTTGGCGGTCACTTCTAGCACAGATACGCAGTATTTT
CDR3 protein: CASSLSLAVTSSTDTQYF

V gene: TRBV7-3
J gene: TRBJ1-4
D gene: -
clone size: -
CDR3 DNA: TGTGCCAGCAGCTCGTCGTCGGATCCTAATGAAAAACTGTTTTTT
CDR3 protein: CASSSSSDPNEKLFF

V gene: TRBV20-1
J gene: TRBJ2-5
D gene: TRBD2
clone size: -
CDR3 DNA: TGCGGTGCTAGAGCTGTGGCTAGCGGGAGTTTGGAGACCCAGTACTTC
CDR3 protein: CGARAVASGSLETQYF

V gene: TRBV12-3/TRBV12-4
J gene: TRBJ2-7
D gene: -
clone size: -
CDR3 DNA: TGTGCCAGCAGCTATAGCGGAGGCCCCCCCCCCTTCTACGAGCAGTACTTC
CDR3 protein: CASSYSGGPPPFYEQYF

V gene: TRBV25-1
J gene: TRBJ2-2
D gene: -
clone size: -
CDR3 DNA: TGTGCCAGCAGTAGGCAGGGGAGCACCGGGGAGCTGTTTTTT
CDR3 protein: CASSRQGSTGELFF

V gene: TRBV20-1
J gene: TRBJ2-7
D gene: TRBD1
clone size: -
CDR3 DNA: TGCAGTGCTAGAGGACAGGGCGATTCCTACGAGCAGTACTTC
CDR3 protein: CSARGQGDSYEQYF

V gene: TRBV29-1
J gene: TRBJ2-7
D gene: -
clone size: -
CDR3 DNA: TGCAGCGTTGAAGATCGTCCGGACTCCTACGAGCAGTACTTC
CDR3 protein: CSVEDRPDSYEQYF

V gene: TRBV7-2
J gene: TRBJ2-7
D gene: -
clone size: -
CDR3 DNA: TGTGCCAGCAGTAGAGACGGTCCCTACGAGCAGTACTTC
CDR3 protein: CASSRDGPYEQYF

V gene: TRBV11-2
J gene: TRBJ2-6
D gene: -
clone size: -
CDR3 DNA: TGTGCCAGCAGCTTACACCCCGGGACGGACAACTCTGGGGCCAACGTCCTGACTTTC
CDR3 protein: CASSLHPGTDNSGANVLTF

V gene: TRBV15
J gene: TRBJ1-1
D gene: -
clone size: -
CDR3 DNA: TGTGCCACCAGCAGGACGGAGAACACTGAAGCTTTCTTT
CDR3 protein: CATSRTENTEAFF

V gene: TRBV24-1
J gene: TRBJ1-2
D gene: TRBD1
clone size: few
CDR3 DNA: TGTGCCACCAGTGATAGGGACAGGGCCGATGGCTACACCTTC
CDR3 protein: CATSDRDRADGYTF

V gene: TRBV29-1
J gene: TRBJ1-1
D gene: -
clone size: once
CDR3 DNA: TGCAGCGTTGAAGTGGCAGGGATTATAAACACTGAAGCTTTCTTT
CDR3 protein: CSVEVAGIINTEAFF

V gene: TRBV19
J gene: TRBJ1-4
D gene: -
clone size: -
CDR3 DNA: TGTGCCAGTAGTATTGTTGGGGCAACTAATGAAAAACTGTTTTTT
CDR3 protein: CASSIVGATNEKLFF

V gene: TRBV29-1
J gene: TRBJ2-3
D gene: -
clone size: few
CDR3 DNA: TGCAGCGCCAAGATGGAGGACCGGGAGTATTTT
CDR3 protein: CSAKMEDREYF

V gene: TRBV15
J gene: TRBJ1-5
D gene: -
clone size: once
CDR3 DNA: TGTGCCACCAGCAGAGATACCGGGGGTAGCAATCAGCCCCAGCATTTT
CDR3 protein: CATSRDTGGSNQPQHF

V gene: TRBV6-5
J gene: TRBJ2-3
D gene: -
clone size: -
CDR3 DNA: TGTGCCAGCAGGTACCTCGATACGCAGTATTTT
CDR3 protein: CASRYLDTQYF

V gene: TRBV12-3/TRBV12-4
J gene: TRBJ2-1
D gene: TRBD1
clone size: -
CDR3 DNA: TGTGCCAGCAGCCAGGGGGTTAACAATGAGCAGTTCTTC
CDR3 protein: CASSQGVNNEQFF

V gene: TRBV29-1
J gene: TRBJ1-2
D gene: -
clone size: -
CDR3 DNA: TGCAGCGTCCGGACATTGGTCAGCGTCTTAGACTATGGCTACACCTTC
CDR3 protein: CSVRTLVSVLDYGYTF

V gene: TRBV20-1
J gene: TRBJ1-2
D gene: -
clone size: few
CDR3 DNA: TGCAGTGCTCGTCTTGGCGGGGGTGACTATGGCTACACCTTC
CDR3 protein: CSARLGGGDYGYTF

V gene: TRBV19
J gene: TRBJ1-1
D gene: -
clone size: -
CDR3 DNA: TGTGCCAGTAGTATATTGCACAGGGAGGCGAACACTGAAGCTTTCTTT
CDR3 protein: CASSILHREANTEAFF

V gene: TRBV25-1
J gene: TRBJ1-2
D gene: TRBD1
clone size: -
CDR3 DNA: TGTGCCAAACAGGGGAATGGCTACACCTTC
CDR3 protein: CAKQGNGYTF

V gene: TRBV5-4
J gene: TRBJ1-1
D gene: TRBD1
clone size: -
CDR3 DNA: TGTGCCAGCAGCTTATCAGGGGGAATAAACACTGAAGCTTTCTTT
CDR3 protein: CASSLSGGINTEAFF

V gene: TRBV7-3
J gene: TRBJ1-1
D gene: -
clone size: -
CDR3 DNA: TGTGCCAGCAGGACGACAGAACCAACGAACAGTGAAGCTTTCTTT
CDR3 protein: CASRTTEPTNSEAFF

V gene: TRBV20-1
J gene: TRBJ2-1
D gene: -
clone size: -
CDR3 DNA: TGCAGTGCTAGAGATCCAGTGTTGTCTCTCAATGAGCAGTTCTTC
CDR3 protein: CSARDPVLSLNEQFF

V gene: TRBV7-9
J gene: TRBJ2-1
D gene: -
clone size: few
CDR3 DNA: TGTGCCAGCAGCTTAGACAGCTACAATGAGCAGTTCTTC
CDR3 protein: CASSLDSYNEQFF

V gene: TRBV20-1
J gene: TRBJ2-3
D gene: TRBD2
clone size: -
CDR3 DNA: TGCAGTACCTTTCCTAGCGGGGGACTTGGTACGCAGTATTTT
CDR3 protein: CSTFPSGGLGTQYF

V gene: TRBV29-1
J gene: TRBJ1-2
D gene: -
clone size: -
CDR3 DNA: TGCAGCGTCTTAGACTATGGCTACACCTTC
CDR3 protein: CSVLDYGYTF

V gene: TRBV7-9
J gene: TRBJ1-1
D gene: -
clone size: -
CDR3 DNA: TGTGCCAGCAGCTCGCACGATTACAGGGACCCAGAGGCTTTCTTT
CDR3 protein: CASSSHDYRDPEAFF

V gene: TRBV6-4
J gene: TRBJ2-3
D gene: -
clone size: many
CDR3 DNA: TGTGCCAGCAGCCCCACCCCGGGACCCCTAACAGATACGCAGTATTTT
CDR3 protein: CASSPTPGPLTDTQYF

V gene: TRBV15
J gene: TRBJ2-3
D gene: TRBD1
clone size: -
CDR3 DNA: TGTGCCACCACCGGGACAGGGGACAGCACAGATACGCAGTATTTT
CDR3 protein: CATTGTGDSTDTQYF

V gene: TRBV19
J gene: TRBJ2-1
D gene: -
clone size: many
CDR3 DNA: TGTGCCAGTAGTATGGCCTTATCGGGCATGCTGTTCTTC
CDR3 protein: CASSMALSGMLFF

V gene: TRBV5-4
J gene: TRBJ2-1
D gene: -
clone size: many
CDR3 DNA: TGTGCCAGCAGTTCCCCCGCTGAGGGGCTACACAATGAGCAGTTCTTC
CDR3 protein: CASSSPAEGLHNEQFF

V gene: TRBV7-8
J gene: TRBJ2-7
D gene: -
clone size: few
CDR3 DNA: TGTGCCAGGATCTTAGTAGACTACGAGCAGTACTTC
CDR3 protein: CARILVDYEQYF

V gene: TRBV2
J gene: TRBJ2-3
D gene: -
clone size: -
CDR3 DNA: TGTGCCAGCCTCAGGGACTTTAGCGCAGATACGCAGTATTTT
CDR3 protein: CASLRDFSADTQYF

V gene: TRBV10-1
J gene: TRBJ1-1
D gene: -
clone size: -
CDR3 DNA: TGCGCCAGCAGTGACCCTCCGAGTGCTGAAGCTTTCTTT
CDR3 protein: CASSDPPSAEAFF

V gene: TRBV15
J gene: TRBJ2-5
D gene: -
clone size: -
CDR3 DNA: TGTGCCACCAGCAGAGATGGAAGGAGCCAAGAGACCCAGTACTTC
CDR3 protein: CATSRDGRSQETQYF

V gene: TRBV9
J gene: TRBJ2-7
D gene: TRBD2
clone size: -
CDR3 DNA: TGTGCCAGCAGCGCCGGGACTAGCGGTACCACCTACGAGCAGTACTTC
CDR3 protein: CASSAGTSGTTYEQYF

V gene: TRBV20-1
J gene: TRBJ1-1
D gene: -
clone size: -
CDR3 DNA: TGCAGTGCTAGAGTACAGGCCTCGAACACTGAAGCTTTCTTT
CDR3 protein: CSARVQASNTEAFF